The entry below describes one T cell receptor beta chain. Its antigen remains unidentified. These data come from a study of shared clonotypes between healthy human individuals. Donors comprised healthy HIV-negative adults lacking recent acute infections or vaccinations. The donor cohort consisted entirely of Caucasian adults residing in Nashville, Tennessee. About 90 million PBMCs per unsorted sample were used for genomic DNA. The CDR3 spans 16 residues. V lost 1 base and J 1 base, leaving 14 bases between the germline ends. Here immunoSEQ multiplex PCR was the method, and the copy in TCRdb shows in-frame clones only, minus some. The sample contains about 480,000 clones, around 79% of which appear only once. Study-wide findings and caveats: Owing to a small donor count, the genetic and exposure-history diversity represented was limited.

The sequenced sample consisted of PBMCs. The TCR sequence derives from a middle-aged woman in good health. Some clones in this sample may be carry-over from other donors' samples. This chain connects TRBV5-3 to TRBJ1-1; no clear D gene. TRBV5-3 is an open reading frame, and its role is uncertain. CDR3 in amino acids: CARSLTPAQTNTEAFF. The CDR3 DNA follows: TGTGCCAGAAGCTTGACCCCCGCACAGACGAACACTGAAGCTTTCTTT.